The sequence of this T cell receptor beta chain was determined in a study of T cell repertoires in cytomegalovirus infection. Study context: Used in the study were CMV epitopes, some recently identified and HLA-C-restricted, others well-studied and HLA-B-restricted. Public TCR beta signatures provided an indication of both CMV infection and a matching HLA type.

In this sample, this clonotype turned up many times. Its antigen is still unknown. The ends lost 3 bases at V and 6 bases at J; junction bases unmatched: 9. The CDR3 has 15 residues. Looked up from germline, CDR1 is SGHAT and CDR2 is FQDESV (reference sequence). Findings of the study overall: Public TCR beta family frequency separated CMV-and-HLA carriers, including in an independent cohort. The study found HLA-C-restricted CMV-specific TCR beta clonotypes dominating the ex vivo response.

TCRdb recomputed calls from the reads with MiXCR, one row per CDR3 protein. Of more than 95,000 distinct CDR3 sequences in the sample, around 32% were seen once. The source material was CD8+ T cells from cultured PBMCs, sampled from culture after CMV antigen stimulation. This clonotype was sampled from a human donor in good health (CMV status not recorded). Some clones in this sample may be carry-over from other donors' samples. This sequence joins TRBV11-1 and TRBJ2-7; 9 bases map to TRBD1. The DNA for the CDR3 is TGTGCCAGCAGCTTGTGGGACAGGGCGTTCGGCGAGCAGTACTTC. This sequence encodes CASSLWDRAFGEQYF.